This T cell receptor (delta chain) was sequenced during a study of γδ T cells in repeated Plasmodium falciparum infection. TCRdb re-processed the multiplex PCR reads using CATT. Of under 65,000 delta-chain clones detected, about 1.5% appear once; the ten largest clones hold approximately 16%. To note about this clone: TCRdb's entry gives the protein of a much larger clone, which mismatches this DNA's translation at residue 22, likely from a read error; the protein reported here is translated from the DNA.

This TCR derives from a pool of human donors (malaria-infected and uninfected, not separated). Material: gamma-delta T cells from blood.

This chain's CDR3 is CALGERKDERGKSLRIPRGGWTVDKLIF. The CDR3 DNA reads TGTGCTCTTGGGGAACGAAAGGACGAAAGGGGAAAGTCCCTACGTATTCCTAGGGGGGGATGGACGGTCGATAAACTCATCTTT. The V and J genes are TRDV1 and TRDJ1, with TRDD3 as a possible D gene (7 bases). The J gene, absent from TCRdb, was called here by matching the DNA to germline. The CDR3 sequence is 28 residues long. V was trimmed by 1 base and J by 4 bases, leaving 52 bases between them. In germline, CDR1 is TSWWSYY, CDR2 QGS.